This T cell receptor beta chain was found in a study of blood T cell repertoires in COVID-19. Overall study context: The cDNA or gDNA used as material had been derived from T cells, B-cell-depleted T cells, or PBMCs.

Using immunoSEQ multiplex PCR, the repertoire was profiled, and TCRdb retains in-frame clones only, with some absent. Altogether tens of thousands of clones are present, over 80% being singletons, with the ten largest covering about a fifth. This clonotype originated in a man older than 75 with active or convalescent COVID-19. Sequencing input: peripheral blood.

Written as DNA, the CDR3 is TGTGCCAGCAGTTACGGGAGCCGCGTCTATGGCTACACCTTC. Its protein is CASSYGSRVYGYTF. The chain couples TRBV6-2 or TRBV6-3 to TRBJ1-2, with no clear D. Trimming left V 2 bases short and J 4 bases short, with 11 bases between. The V gene's germline CDR1 is MNHEY and CDR2 SVGEGT. The CDR3 is 14 residues long.